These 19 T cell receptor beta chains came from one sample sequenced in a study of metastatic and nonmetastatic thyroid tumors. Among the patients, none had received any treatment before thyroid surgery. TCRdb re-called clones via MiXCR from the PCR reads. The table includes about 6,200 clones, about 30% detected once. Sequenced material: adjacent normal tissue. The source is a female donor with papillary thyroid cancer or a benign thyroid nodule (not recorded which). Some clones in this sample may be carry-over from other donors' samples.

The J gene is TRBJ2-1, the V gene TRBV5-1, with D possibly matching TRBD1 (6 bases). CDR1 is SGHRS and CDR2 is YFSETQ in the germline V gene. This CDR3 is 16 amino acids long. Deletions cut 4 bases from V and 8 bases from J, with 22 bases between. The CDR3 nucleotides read TGCGCCAGCAGCACGGAACAGTTTGCCAGGGGCGATGAGCAGTTCTTC. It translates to CASSTEQFARGDEQFF.

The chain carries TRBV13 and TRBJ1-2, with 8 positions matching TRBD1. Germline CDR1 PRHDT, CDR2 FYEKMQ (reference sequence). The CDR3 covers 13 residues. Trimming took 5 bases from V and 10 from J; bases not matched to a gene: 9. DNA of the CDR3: TGTGCCAGCAGCCAACGGACAGGGCAGTACTACACCTTC. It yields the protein CASSQRTGQYYTF.

The CDR3 DNA reads as TGCAGTGCTAGATCTCGACAGGGGTGGGCTGAAGCTTTCTTT. This sequence encodes CSARSRQGWAEAFF. The chain joins TRBV20-1 to TRBJ1-1; TRBD1 matches 8 bases. The CDR3 is 14 amino acids. V was clipped by 2 bases and J by 6 bases; unmatched bases: 8. Germline CDR1 and CDR2: DFQATT and SNEGSKA (reference sequence).

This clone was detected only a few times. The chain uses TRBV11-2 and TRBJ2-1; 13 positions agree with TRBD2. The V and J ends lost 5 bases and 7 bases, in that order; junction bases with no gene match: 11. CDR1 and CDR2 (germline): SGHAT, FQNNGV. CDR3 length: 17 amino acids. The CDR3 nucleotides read TGTGCCAGCAGCGGAATGTGGACTAGCGGGAGTAGAAATGAGCAGTTCTTC. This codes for CASSGMWTSGSRNEQFF.

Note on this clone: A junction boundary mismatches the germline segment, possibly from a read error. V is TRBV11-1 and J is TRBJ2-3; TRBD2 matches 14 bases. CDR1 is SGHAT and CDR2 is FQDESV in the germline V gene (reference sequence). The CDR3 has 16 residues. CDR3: CASSAGTSGSGDTQYF. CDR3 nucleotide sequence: TGCGCCAGCAGCGCCGGGACTAGCGGGAGCGGAGATACGCAGTATTTT.

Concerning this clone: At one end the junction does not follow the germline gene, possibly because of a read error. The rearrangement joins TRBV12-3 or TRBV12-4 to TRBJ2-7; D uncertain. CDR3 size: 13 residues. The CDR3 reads CASSLGDTYEQCF. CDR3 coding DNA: TGTGCCAGCAGTCTAGGAGATACCTACGAGCAGTGCTTC.

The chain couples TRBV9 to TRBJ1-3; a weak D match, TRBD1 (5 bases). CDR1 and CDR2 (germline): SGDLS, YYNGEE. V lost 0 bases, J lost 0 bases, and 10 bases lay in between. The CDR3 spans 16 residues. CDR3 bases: TGTGCCAGCAGCGTAGGAGGGGCGAACTCTGGAAACACCATATATTTT. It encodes CASSVGGANSGNTIYF. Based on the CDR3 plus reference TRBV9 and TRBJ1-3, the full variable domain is DSGVTQTPKHLITATGQRVTLRCSPRSGDLSVYWYQQSLDQGLQFLIQYYNGEERAKGNILERFSAQQFPDLHSELNLSSLELGDSALYFCASSVGGANSGNTIYFGEGSWLTVV.

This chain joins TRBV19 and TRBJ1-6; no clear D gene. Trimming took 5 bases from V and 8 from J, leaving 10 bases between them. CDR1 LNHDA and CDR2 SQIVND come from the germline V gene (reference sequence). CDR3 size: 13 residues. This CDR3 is CASSSLRDSPLHF. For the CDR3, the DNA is TGTGCCAGTAGTTCCCTTCGAGATTCACCCCTCCACTTT.

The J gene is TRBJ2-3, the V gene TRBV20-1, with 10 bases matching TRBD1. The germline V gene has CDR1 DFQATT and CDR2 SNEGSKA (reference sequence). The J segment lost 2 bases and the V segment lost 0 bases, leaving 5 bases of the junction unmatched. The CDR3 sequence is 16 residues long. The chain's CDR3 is CSAREGGTGATDTQYF. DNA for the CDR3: TGCAGTGCTAGAGAGGGAGGGACAGGGGCCACAGATACGCAGTATTTT.

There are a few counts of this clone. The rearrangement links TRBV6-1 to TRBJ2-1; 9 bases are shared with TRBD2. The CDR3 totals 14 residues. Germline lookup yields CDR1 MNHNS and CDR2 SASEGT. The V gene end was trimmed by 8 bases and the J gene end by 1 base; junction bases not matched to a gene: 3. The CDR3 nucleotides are TGTGCCAGCTTAGCGGGAGAGTCCTACAATGAGCAGTTCTTC. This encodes CASLAGESYNEQFF.

CDR3 residues: CASSRQGALNTEAFF. CDR3 coding DNA: TGTGCCAGCAGCAGGCAGGGGGCCTTGAACACTGAAGCTTTCTTT. V usage is TRBV2 and J usage is TRBJ1-1, with 8 bases lining up with TRBD1. Germline V gene sequence: CDR1 SNHLY, CDR2 FYNNEI. The CDR3 covers 15 residues. With V trimmed by 6 bases and J by 0 bases, 6 bases remained unmatched.

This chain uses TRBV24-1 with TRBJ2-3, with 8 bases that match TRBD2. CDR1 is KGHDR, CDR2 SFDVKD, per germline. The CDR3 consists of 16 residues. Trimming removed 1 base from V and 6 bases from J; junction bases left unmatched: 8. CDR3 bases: TGTGCCACCAGTGATTTTGGGCTAGCGGGCCTGGATACGCAGTATTTT. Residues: CATSDFGLAGLDTQYF.

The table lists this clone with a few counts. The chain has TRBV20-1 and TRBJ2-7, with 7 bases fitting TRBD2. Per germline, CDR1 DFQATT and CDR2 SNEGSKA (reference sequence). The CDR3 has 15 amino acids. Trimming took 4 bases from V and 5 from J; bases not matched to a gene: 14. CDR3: CSAKPRTSFYHEQYF. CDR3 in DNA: TGCAGTGCTAAGCCACGGACTAGTTTTTATCACGAGCAGTACTTC.

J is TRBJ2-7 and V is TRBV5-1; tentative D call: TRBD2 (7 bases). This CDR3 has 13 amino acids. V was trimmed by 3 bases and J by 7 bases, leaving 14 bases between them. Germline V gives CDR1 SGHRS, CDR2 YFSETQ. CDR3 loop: CASSWGGAQEQYF. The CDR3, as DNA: TGCGCCAGCAGCTGGGGGGGGGCGCAGGAGCAGTACTTC.

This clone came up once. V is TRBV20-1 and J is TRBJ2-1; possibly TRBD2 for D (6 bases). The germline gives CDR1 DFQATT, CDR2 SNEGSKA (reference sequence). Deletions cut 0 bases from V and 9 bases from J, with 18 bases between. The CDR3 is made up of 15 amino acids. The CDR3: CSARDRRGIGGEQFF. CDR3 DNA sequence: TGCAGTGCTAGAGATCGGCGCGGGATAGGTGGTGAGCAGTTCTTC.

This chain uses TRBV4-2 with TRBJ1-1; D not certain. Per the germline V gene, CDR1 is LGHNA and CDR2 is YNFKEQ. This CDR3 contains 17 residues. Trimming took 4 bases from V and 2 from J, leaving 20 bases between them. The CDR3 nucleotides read TGTGCCAGCAGCCCGATAGCGGCAGCGAACATTAACACTGAAGCTTTCTTT. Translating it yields CASSPIAAANINTEAFF.

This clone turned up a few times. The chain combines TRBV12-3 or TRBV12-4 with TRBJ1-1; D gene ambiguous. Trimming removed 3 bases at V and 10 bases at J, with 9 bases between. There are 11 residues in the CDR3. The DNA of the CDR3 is TGTGCCAGCAGTTTTAGGGTGGGAGCTTTCTTT. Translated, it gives CASSFRVGAFF.

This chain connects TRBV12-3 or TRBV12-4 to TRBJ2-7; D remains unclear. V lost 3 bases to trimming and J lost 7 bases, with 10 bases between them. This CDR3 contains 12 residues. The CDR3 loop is CASSFGPREQYF. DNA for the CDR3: TGTGCCAGCAGTTTTGGGCCCCGAGAGCAGTACTTC.

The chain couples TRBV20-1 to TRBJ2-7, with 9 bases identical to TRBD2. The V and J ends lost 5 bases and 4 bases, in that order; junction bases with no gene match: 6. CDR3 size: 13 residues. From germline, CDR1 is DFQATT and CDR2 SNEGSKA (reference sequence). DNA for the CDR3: TGCAGTGCTTCACAGCGGGGGGTTTACGAGCAGTACTTC. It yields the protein CSASQRGVYEQYF.